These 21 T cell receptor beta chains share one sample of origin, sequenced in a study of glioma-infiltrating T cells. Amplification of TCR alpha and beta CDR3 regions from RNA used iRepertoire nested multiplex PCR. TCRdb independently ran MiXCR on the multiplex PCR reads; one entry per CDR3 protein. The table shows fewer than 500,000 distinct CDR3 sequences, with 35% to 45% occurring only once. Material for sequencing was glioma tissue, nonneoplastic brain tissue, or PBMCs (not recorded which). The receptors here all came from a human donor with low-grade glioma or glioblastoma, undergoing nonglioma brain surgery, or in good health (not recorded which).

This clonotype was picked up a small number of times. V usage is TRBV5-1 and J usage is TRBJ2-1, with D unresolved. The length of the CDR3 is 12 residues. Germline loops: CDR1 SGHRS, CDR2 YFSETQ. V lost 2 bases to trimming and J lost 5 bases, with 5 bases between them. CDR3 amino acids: CASSFPDNEQFF. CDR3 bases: TGCGCCAGCAGCTTCCCAGACAATGAGCAGTTCTTC.

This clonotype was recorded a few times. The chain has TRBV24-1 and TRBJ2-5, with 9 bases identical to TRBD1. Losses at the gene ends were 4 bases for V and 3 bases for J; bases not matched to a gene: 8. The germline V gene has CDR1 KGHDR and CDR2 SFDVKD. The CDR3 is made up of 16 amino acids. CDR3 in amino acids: CATSETGTGREETQYF. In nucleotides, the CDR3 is TGTGCCACCAGTGAGACCGGGACAGGGCGCGAAGAGACCCAGTACTTC.

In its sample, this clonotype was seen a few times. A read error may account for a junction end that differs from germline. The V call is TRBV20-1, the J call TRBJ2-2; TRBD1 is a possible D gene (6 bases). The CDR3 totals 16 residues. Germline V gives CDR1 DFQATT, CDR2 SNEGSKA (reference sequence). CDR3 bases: TGCAGTGCTAGAGACCGGGACAACCGATACACCGGAGAGCTGTTTTTT. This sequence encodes CSARDRDNRYTGELFF.

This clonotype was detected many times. The CDR3 bases are TGTGCCAGCAGTTTGTGGACTAGCGGCAGCTCCTACGAGCAGTACTTC. Its translation is CASSLWTSGSSYEQYF. J is TRBJ2-7 and V is TRBV28; 10 nucleotides match TRBD2. The V gene's germline CDR1 is MDHEN and CDR2 SYDVKM. CDR3 size: 16 residues. The junction had 5 bases not matched to a gene; V was cut back by 3 bases and J by 0 bases.

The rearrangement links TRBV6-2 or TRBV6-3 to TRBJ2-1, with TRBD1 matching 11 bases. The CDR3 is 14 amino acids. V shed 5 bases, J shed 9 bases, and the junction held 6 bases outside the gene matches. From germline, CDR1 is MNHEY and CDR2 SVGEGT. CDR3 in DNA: TGTGCCAGCAGTCCTCCGGGACAGGGGGTTGAGCAGTTCTTC. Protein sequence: CASSPPGQGVEQFF.

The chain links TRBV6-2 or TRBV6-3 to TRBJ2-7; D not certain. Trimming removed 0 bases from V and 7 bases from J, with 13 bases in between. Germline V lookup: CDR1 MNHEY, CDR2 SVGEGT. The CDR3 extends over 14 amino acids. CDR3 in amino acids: CASSYSGALREQYF. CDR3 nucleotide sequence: TGTGCCAGCAGTTACTCTGGAGCCCTAAGGGAGCAGTACTTC.

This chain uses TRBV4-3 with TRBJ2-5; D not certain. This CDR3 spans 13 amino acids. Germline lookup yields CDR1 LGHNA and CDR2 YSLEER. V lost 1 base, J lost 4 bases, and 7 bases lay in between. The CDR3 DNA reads TGCGCCAGCAGCCAAGGCAGGAGAGAGACCCAGTACTTC. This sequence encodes CASSQGRRETQYF.

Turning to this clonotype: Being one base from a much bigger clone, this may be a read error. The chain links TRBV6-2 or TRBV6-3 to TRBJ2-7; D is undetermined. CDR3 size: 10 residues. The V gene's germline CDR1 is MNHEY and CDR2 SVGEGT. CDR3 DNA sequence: TGTGCCAGCCCCGGATGGCACCAGTGCTTC. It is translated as CASPGWHQCF.

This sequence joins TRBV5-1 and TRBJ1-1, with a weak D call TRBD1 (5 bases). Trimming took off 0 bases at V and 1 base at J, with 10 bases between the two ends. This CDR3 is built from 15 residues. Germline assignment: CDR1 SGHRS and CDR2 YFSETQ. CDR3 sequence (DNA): TGCGCCAGCAGCTTGGGACAGTTGGGGAACACTGAAGCTTTCTTT. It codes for CASSLGQLGNTEAFF.

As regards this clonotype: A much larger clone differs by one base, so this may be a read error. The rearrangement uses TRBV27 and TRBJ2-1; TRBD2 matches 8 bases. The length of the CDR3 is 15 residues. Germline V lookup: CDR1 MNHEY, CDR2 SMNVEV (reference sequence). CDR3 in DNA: TGTGCCAGCAGCCACACTAGCGGCCCCTACAATAAGCAGTTCTTC. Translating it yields CASSHTSGPYNKQFF.

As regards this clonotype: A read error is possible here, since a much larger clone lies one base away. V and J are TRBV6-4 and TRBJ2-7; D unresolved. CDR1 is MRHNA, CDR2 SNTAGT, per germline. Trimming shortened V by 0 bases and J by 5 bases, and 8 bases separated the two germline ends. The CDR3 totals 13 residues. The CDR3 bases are TGTGCCAGCAGTGACTCAGGCCGCCACGAGCAGTACTTC. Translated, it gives CASSDSGRHEQYF.

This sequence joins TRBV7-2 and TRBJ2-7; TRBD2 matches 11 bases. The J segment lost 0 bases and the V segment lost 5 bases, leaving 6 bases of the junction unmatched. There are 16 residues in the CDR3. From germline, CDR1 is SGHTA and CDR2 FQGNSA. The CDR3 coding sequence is TGTGCCAGCAGCCCCAGACTAGCGGGGAGCTCCTACGAGCAGTACTTC. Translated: CASSPRLAGSSYEQYF.

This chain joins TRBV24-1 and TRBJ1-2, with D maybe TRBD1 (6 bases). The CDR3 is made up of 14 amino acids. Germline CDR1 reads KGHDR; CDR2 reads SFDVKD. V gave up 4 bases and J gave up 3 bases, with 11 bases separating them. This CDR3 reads CATSEQGRDYGYTF. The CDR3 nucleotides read TGTGCCACCAGTGAGCAGGGGAGAGACTATGGCTACACCTTC.

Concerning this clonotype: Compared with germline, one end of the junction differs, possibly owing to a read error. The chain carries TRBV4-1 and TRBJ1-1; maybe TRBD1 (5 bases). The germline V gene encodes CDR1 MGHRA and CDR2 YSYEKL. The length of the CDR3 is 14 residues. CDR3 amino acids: CASSPGGVKTEAFF. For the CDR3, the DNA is TGCGCCAGCAGTCCTGGGGGGGTGAAAACTGAAGCTTTCTTT.

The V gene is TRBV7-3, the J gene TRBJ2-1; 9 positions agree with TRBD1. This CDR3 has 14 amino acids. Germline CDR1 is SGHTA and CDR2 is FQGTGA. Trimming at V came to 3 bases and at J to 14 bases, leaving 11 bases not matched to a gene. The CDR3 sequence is CASSLETGGLAKFF. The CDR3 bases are TGTGCCAGCAGCTTGGAGACAGGGGGTCTGGCTAAGTTCTTC. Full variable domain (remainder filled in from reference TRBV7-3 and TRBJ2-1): GAGVSQTPSNKVTEKGKYVELRCDPISGHTALYWYRQSLGQGPEFLIYFQGTGAADDSGLPNDRFFAVRPEGSVSTLKIQRTERGDSAVYLCASSLETGGLAKFFGPGTRLTVL.

Here the CDR3 reads CSVLTGPANYGYTF. CDR3 in DNA: TGCAGCGTTCTAACGGGACCGGCCAACTATGGCTACACCTTC. This sequence joins TRBV29-1 and TRBJ1-2; maybe TRBD1 (5 bases). There are 14 residues in the CDR3. The V end lost 5 bases, the J end lost 2 bases, and 15 bases lay between the germline ends. Looked up from germline, CDR1 is SQVTM and CDR2 is ANQGSEA.

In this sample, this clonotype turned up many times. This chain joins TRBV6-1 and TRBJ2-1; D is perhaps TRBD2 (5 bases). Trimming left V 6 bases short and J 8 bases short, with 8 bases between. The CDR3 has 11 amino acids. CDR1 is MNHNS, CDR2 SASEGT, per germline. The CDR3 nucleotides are TGTGCCAGCAGCCGAGGGTATGAGCAGTTCTTC. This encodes CASSRGYEQFF.

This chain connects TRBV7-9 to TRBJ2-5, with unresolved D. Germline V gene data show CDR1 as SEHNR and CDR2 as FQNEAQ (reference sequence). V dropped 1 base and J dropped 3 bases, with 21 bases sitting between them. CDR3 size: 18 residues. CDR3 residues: CASSLGLMGNSLEETQYF. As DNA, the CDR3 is TGTGCCAGCAGCTTAGGGTTGATGGGGAATTCGCTAGAAGAGACCCAGTACTTC. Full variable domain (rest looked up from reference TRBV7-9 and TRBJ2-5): DTGVSQNPRHKITKRGQNVTFRCDPISEHNRLYWYRQTLGQGPEFLTYFQNEAQLEKSRLLSDRFSAERPKGSFSTLEIQRTEQGDSAMYLCASSLGLMGNSLEETQYFGPGTRLLVL.

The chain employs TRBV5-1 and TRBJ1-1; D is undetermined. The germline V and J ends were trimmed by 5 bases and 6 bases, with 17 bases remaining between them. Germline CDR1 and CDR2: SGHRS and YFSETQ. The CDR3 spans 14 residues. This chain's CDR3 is CASSLLGLPAEAFF. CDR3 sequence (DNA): TGCGCCAGCAGTCTTTTAGGGTTGCCGGCTGAAGCTTTCTTT.

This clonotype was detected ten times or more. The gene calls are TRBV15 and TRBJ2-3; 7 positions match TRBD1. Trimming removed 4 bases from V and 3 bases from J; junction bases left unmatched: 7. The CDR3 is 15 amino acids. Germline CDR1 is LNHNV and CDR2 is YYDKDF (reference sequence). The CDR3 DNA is TGTGCCACCAGCAAGTACAGGGGCTCAACAGATACGCAGTATTTT. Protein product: CATSKYRGSTDTQYF.

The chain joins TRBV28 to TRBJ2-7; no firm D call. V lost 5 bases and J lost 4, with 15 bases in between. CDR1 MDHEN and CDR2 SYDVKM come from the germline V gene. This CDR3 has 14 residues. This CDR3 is CASSQPVRYYEQYF. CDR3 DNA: TGTGCCAGCAGTCAGCCAGTACGCTATTACGAGCAGTACTTC.